The rows below give T cell receptor beta chains drawn from one sample of a study of regulatory T cells in long-lasting Graves disease. TCRdb recomputed calls from the multiplex PCR reads with MiXCR, one row per CDR3 protein. The repertoire holds under 450,000 distinct CDR3 sequences, with 12% as singletons. This same sample was also taken into another study, of T cells in Graves' hyperthyroidism and ophthalmopathy.

The sequenced sample was peripheral blood mononuclear cells (PBMCs), obtained at new diagnosis, from a patient treated with antithyroid drugs. The receptors shown here come from a young woman with Graves disease. CDR3s include the opening cysteine and the closing phenylalanine or tryptophan. The D gene is left open where the match is weak. Clone sizes are given selectively: once, few, many, or a class where the clone is expanded.

j_call cdr3_length clone_size v_call d_call cdr3_aa cdr3_nt
TRBJ2-5 17 . TRBV3-1 TRBD2 CASSQERRLAGVETQYF TGTGCCAGCAGCCAAGAGAGGAGACTAGCGGGAGTGGAGACCCAGTACTTC
TRBJ2-1 13 many TRBV20-1 . CSADSGLYNEQFF TGCAGTGCGGATAGCGGACTCTACAATGAGCAGTTCTTC
TRBJ1-6 14 . TRBV30 . CAWSVRLRNSPLHF TGTGCCTGGAGTGTACGTCTGAGAAATTCACCCCTCCACTTT
TRBJ2-1 18 few TRBV11-2 . CASSSRGWSGGTYNEQFF TGTGCCAGCAGCTCGCGAGGGTGGTCGGGGGGCACCTACAATGAGCAGTTCTTC
TRBJ1-2 11 . TRBV10-3 . CAISVYGGYTF TGTGCCATCAGTGTGTACGGTGGCTACACCTTC
TRBJ1-1 15 . TRBV10-3 TRBD1 CAIGGLETGGTEAFF TGTGCCATTGGGGGTCTGGAGACAGGGGGCACTGAAGCTTTCTTT
TRBJ2-1 13 . TRBV5-6 TRBD1 CASTTGGGNEQFF TGTGCCAGCACGACAGGGGGCGGGAATGAGCAGTTCTTC
TRBJ2-2 15 many TRBV7-3 TRBD1 CASSPETGGTGELFF TGTGCCAGCAGCCCGGAGACAGGGGGAACCGGGGAGCTGTTTTTT
TRBJ1-5 13 few TRBV19 . CASTLGLNQPQHF TGTGCCAGTACCCTAGGACTGAATCAGCCCCAGCATTTT
TRBJ1-4 14 many TRBV7-9 . CASSQVGAPGKLFF TGTGCCAGCAGCCAGGTGGGGGCCCCGGGGAAACTGTTTTTT
TRBJ2-5 17 many TRBV12-3/TRBV12-4 TRBD1 CASSWGTGVPLKKTQYF TGTGCCAGCAGCTGGGGGACAGGGGTTCCCCTTAAAAAGACCCAGTACTTC
TRBJ1-2 16 few TRBV6-1 TRBD1 CASRISGTGDTGGYTF TGTGCCAGCAGGATCTCCGGGACAGGGGATACGGGCGGCTACACCTTC
TRBJ1-4 14 many TRBV4-1 TRBD1 CASSYRGLNEKLFF TGCGCCAGCAGCTACAGGGGGCTTAATGAAAAACTGTTTTTT
TRBJ1-2 13 . TRBV20-1 TRBD1 CSAARQGASGYTF TGCAGTGCTGCCCGACAGGGGGCGAGCGGCTACACCTTC
TRBJ2-2 15 few TRBV11-3 TRBD1 CASSLRGQGTGELFF TGTGCCAGCAGCTTACGGGGACAGGGCACCGGGGAGCTGTTTTTT
TRBJ1-1 14 many TRBV6-1 TRBD1 CASPIPGQHTEAFF TGTGCCAGCCCTATTCCGGGACAGCACACTGAAGCTTTCTTT
TRBJ1-1 14 many TRBV12-3/TRBV12-4 . CASRLGRRNTEAFF TGTGCCAGCAGATTGGGGAGGCGGAACACTGAAGCTTTCTTT
TRBJ2-1 19 few TRBV7-3 TRBD2 CASSWGPTSGGPSYNGQFF TGTGCCAGCAGCTGGGGCCCGACTAGCGGGGGGCCTTCCTACAATGGGCAGTTCTTC
TRBJ2-7 14 many TRBV12-3/TRBV12-4 TRBD2 CASSLSSGSYEQYF TGTGCCAGCAGTTTAAGTAGCGGGAGTTACGAGCAGTACTTC
TRBJ2-1 16 many TRBV30 TRBD1 CAWSVLGDREGNEQFF TGTGCCTGGAGTGTACTCGGGGACAGGGAAGGAAATGAGCAGTTCTTC
TRBJ2-3 12 few TRBV7-9 . CASSAVPDTQYF TGTGCCAGCAGTGCGGTACCAGATACGCAGTATTTT
TRBJ2-7 15 . TRBV4-1 TRBD1 CASGQALGVLNEQYF TGCGCCAGCGGACAGGCTTTGGGGGTCCTTAACGAGCAGTACTTC
TRBJ2-6 16 many TRBV29-1 TRBD1 CSAGQGPPSGANVLTF TGCAGCGCGGGACAGGGACCCCCCTCTGGGGCCAACGTCCTGACTTTC
TRBJ1-1 13 many TRBV7-9 . CASSLRRDAEAFF TGTGCCAGCAGCTTAAGGAGGGATGCTGAAGCTTTCTTT
TRBJ2-5 13 many TRBV28 TRBD2 CASSEREKRTQYF TGTGCCAGCAGTGAGCGGGAGAAGCGGACCCAGTACTTC
TRBJ1-6 13 many TRBV27 . CASSTRENSPLHF TGTGCCAGCAGTACCAGAGAAAATTCACCCCTCCACTTT
TRBJ2-1 13 . TRBV6-2/TRBV6-3 . CASILVFFNEQFF TGTGCCAGCATTCTGGTCTTCTTCAATGAGCAGTTCTTC
TRBJ2-1 16 many TRBV19 . CASTLRGSSFGNEQFF TGTGCCAGTACCCTAAGGGGATCTAGTTTCGGCAATGAGCAGTTCTTC
TRBJ1-5 14 . TRBV19 . CASSPTWTNQPQHF TGTGCCAGTAGTCCCACTTGGACCAATCAGCCCCAGCATTTT